This TCR beta chain was recovered during a study of blood T cell repertoires in COVID-19. In the study overall: The United States, Italy and Spain were the sources of the acute and convalescent COVID-19 samples. The analysed material was cDNA or gDNA that came from T cells, B-cell-depleted T cells, or PBMCs.

V lost 3 bases, J lost 4 bases, and 12 bases lay in between. Germline V CDR1 and CDR2: GTSNPN, SVGIG (reference sequence). The CDR3 is made up of 14 amino acids. Authors' processing steps: Amplification of reference gene primers was used by the study to estimate nucleated cell counts. The assay was immunoSEQ multiplex PCR, and TCRdb's table has in-frame clones only and misses some. For V, J and clone size, that table is used; D and trimming come from the DNA. The table has over 150,000 clones, roughly 84% seen once. The Seattle patients, enrolled during active infection, were followed longitudinally. V gene TRBV30 combines with J gene TRBJ1-4; D is unresolved. Sequencing was carried out using peripheral blood. The receptor was isolated from a man aged 55 to 70 with COVID-19, enrolled during active disease. CDR3 DNA: TGTGCCTGGAGGAATTTACGGGTTAATGAAAAACTGTTTTTT. Translated, it gives CAWRNLRVNEKLFF.